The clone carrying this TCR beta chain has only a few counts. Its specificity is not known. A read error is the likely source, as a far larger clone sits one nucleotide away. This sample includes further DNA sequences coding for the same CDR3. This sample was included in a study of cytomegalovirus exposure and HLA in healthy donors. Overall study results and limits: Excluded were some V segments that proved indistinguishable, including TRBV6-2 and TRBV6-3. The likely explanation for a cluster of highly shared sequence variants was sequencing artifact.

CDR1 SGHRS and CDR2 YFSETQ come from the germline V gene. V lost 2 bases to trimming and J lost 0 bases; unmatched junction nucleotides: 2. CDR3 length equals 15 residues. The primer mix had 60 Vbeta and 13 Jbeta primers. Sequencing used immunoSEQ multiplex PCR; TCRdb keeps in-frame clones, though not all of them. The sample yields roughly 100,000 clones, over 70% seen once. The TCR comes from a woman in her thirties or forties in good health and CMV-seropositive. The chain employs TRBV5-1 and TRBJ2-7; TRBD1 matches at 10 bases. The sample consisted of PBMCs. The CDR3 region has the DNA TGCGCCAGCAGCTTTGACAGGGGGCACTCCTACGAGCAGTACTTC. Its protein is CASSFDRGHSYEQYF.